This T cell receptor beta chain was captured in a study of radiotherapy plus CTLA-4 blockade in lung cancer. Study information: Around 18% of patients responded objectively, and roughly 31% achieved disease control. Study-wide results and limits: Expansion in blood of tumor-derived TCR clones was seen after radiotherapy plus ipilimumab.

About this clone itself: Its specificity is unknown.

Using immunoSEQ multiplex PCR, the repertoire was profiled, and TCRdb retains in-frame clones only, with some absent. This sample has tens of thousands of clones, with approximately 67% found just once. The TCR sequence derives from a human donor with non-small cell lung cancer whose response to radiotherapy plus ipilimumab could not be evaluated. Source: peripheral blood, taken from a patient treated with radiotherapy plus ipilimumab.

Written as DNA, the CDR3 is TGTGCCAGCAGCCGTGAGCGGGGGGGAGACGGGGAGCTGTTTTTT. Protein product: CASSRERGGDGELFF. The chain couples TRBV7-2 to TRBJ2-2, with 10 bases lining up with TRBD2. Trimming at V came to 5 bases and at J to 7 bases, leaving 7 bases not matched to a gene. CDR1 is SGHTA and CDR2 is FQGNSA in the germline V gene. The CDR3 covers 15 residues.